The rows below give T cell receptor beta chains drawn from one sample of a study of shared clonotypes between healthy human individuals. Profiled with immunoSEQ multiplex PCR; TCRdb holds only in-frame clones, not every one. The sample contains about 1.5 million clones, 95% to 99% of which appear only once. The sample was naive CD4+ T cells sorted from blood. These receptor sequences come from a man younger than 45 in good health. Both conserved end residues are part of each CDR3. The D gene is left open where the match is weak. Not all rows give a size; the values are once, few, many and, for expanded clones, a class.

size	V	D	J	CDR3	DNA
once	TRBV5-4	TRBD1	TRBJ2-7	CASSLGTGQLPYEQYF	TGTGCCAGCAGCTTGGGGACGGGACAGCTTCCATACGAGCAGTACTTC
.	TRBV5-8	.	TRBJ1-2	CASGLTGTYGYTF	TGTGCCAGCGGCTTAACAGGGACCTATGGCTACACCTTC
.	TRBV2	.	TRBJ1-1	CATCWDQREAFF	TGTGCCACCTGTTGGGACCAACGTGAAGCTTTCTTT
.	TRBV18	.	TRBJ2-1	CASSELAEVSYNEQFF	TGTGCCAGCTCAGAATTAGCGGAGGTCTCCTACAATGAGCAGTTCTTC
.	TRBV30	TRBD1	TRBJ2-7	CAWTTPGQGVYEQYF	TGTGCCTGGACTACTCCTGGACAGGGAGTCTACGAGCAGTACTTC
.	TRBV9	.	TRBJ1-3	CASSGQGTGNTIYF	TGTGCCAGCAGCGGCCAGGGCACTGGAAACACCATATATTTT
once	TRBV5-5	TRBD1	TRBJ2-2	CASRVTGGTGELFF	TGTGCCAGCAGGGTTACAGGGGGCACCGGGGAGCTGTTTTTT
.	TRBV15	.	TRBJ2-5	CATSRVTAVVTQYF	TGTGCCACCAGCAGGGTAACCGCGGTAGTGACCCAGTACTTC
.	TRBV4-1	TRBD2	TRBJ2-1	CASSQDGREFYNEQFF	TGCGCCAGCAGCCAAGATGGGCGGGAGTTCTACAATGAGCAGTTCTTC
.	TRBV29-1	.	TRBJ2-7	CSAWGAGFNEQYF	TGCAGCGCATGGGGGGCAGGGTTCAACGAGCAGTACTTC
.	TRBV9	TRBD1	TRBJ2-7	CASSARQGSYEQYF	TGTGCCAGCAGCGCGAGACAGGGCTCCTACGAGCAGTACTTC
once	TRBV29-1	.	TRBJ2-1	CSVVRGGDPRFGEQFF	TGCAGCGTTGTCAGAGGGGGGGACCCAAGGTTCGGTGAGCAGTTCTTC
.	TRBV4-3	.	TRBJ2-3	CASSQGDGTWRTDTQYF	TGCGCCAGCAGCCAAGGTGATGGTACTTGGCGCACAGATACGCAGTATTTT
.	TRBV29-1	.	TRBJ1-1	CSVEGELNTEAFF	TGCAGCGTTGAAGGGGAGCTGAACACTGAAGCTTTCTTT
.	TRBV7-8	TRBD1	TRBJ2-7	CASSLGRLPDRGQDEQYF	TGTGCCAGCAGCTTAGGGAGGTTGCCGGACAGGGGGCAAGACGAGCAGTACTTC
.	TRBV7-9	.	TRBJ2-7	CASRSGGAEAGGLYEQYF	TGTGCCAGCAGATCAGGGGGCGCCGAAGCGGGAGGCCTCTACGAGCAGTACTTC